The subject of this entry is one T cell receptor beta chain. This record comes from a study of cytomegalovirus exposure and HLA in healthy donors. The V end lost 3 bases, the J end lost 4 bases, and 11 bases lay between the germline ends. CDR1 is SGDLS, CDR2 YYNGEE, per germline. This CDR3 contains 14 residues. The study ran its PCR with 60 Vbeta and 13 Jbeta primers. Assay: immunoSEQ multiplex PCR; the TCRdb copy retains only in-frame clones and omits some. The sample includes around 130,000 clones, 77% of them seen just once. The TCR originated in a man aged 18 to 30 in good health and CMV-seropositive. The chain combines TRBV9 with TRBJ1-3; a weak D match, TRBD1 (6 bases). Sample: PBMCs. In DNA, the CDR3 is TGTGCCAGCAGCGGGTCGACAGGAGGAAACACCATATATTTT. This encodes CASSGSTGGNTIYF.